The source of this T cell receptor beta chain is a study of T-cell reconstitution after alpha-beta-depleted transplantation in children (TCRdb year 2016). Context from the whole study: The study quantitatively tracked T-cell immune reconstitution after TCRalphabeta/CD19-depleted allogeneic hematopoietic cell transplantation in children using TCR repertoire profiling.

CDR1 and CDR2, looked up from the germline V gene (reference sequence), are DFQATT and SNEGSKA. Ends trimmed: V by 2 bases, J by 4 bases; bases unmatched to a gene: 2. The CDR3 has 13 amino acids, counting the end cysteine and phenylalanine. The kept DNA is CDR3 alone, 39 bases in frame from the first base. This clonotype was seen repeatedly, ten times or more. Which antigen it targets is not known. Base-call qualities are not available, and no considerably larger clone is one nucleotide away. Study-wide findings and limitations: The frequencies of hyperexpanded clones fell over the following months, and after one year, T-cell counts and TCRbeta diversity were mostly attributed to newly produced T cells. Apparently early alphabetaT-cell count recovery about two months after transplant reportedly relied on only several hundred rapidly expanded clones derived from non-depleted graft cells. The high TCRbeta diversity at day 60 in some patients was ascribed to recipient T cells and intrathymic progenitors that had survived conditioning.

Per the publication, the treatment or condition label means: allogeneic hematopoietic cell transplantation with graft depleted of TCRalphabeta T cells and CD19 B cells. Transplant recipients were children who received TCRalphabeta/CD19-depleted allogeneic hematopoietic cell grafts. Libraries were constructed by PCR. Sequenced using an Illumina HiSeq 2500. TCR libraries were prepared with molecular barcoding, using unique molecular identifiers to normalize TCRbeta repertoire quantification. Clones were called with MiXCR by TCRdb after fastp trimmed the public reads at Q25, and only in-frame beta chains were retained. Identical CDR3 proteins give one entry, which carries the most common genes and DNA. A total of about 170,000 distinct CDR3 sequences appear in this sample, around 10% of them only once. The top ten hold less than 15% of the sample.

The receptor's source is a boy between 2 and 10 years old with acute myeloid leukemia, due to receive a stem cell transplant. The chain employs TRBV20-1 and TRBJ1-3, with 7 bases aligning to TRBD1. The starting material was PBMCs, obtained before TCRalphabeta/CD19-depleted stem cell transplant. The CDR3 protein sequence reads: CSARTGAGNTIYF. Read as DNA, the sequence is TGCAGTGCTAGAACAGGGGCAGGAAACACCATATATTTT.